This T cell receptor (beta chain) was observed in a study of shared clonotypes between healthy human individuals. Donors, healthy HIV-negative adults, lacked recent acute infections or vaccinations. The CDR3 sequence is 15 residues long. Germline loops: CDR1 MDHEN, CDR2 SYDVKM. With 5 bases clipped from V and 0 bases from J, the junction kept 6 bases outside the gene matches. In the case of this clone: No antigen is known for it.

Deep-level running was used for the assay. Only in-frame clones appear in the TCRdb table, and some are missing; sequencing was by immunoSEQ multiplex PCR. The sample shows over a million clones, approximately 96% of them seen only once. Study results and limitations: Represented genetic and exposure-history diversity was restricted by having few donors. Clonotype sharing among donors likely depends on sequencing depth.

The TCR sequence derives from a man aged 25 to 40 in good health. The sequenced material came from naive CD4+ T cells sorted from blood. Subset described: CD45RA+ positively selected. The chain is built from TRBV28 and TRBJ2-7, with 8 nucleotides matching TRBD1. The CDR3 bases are TGTGCCAGCAGTAGGGACAGGAAAAGCTCCTACGAGCAGTACTTC. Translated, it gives CASSRDRKSSYEQYF.